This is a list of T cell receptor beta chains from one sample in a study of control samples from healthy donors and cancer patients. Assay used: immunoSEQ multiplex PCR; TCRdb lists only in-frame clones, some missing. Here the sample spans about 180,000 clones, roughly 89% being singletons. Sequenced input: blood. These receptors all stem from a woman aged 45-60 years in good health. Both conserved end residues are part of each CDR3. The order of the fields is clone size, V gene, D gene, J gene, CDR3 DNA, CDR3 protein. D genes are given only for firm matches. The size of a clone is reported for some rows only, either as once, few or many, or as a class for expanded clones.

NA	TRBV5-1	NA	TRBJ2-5	TGCGCCAGCGTCGGGGACAACCAAGAGACCCAGTACTTC	CASVGDNQETQYF
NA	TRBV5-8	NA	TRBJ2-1	TGTGCCAGCAGCCGAGGGGGGAGCGGGCTATACAATGAGCAGTTCTTC	CASSRGGSGLYNEQFF
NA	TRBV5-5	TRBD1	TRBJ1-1	TGTGCCAGCAGCCGACAGGGGGCAAGGCAGAACACTGAAGCTTTCTTT	CASSRQGARQNTEAFF
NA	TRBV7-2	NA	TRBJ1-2	TGTGCCAGCAGCGGAGGGAAGGTCTATGGCTACACCTTC	CASSGGKVYGYTF
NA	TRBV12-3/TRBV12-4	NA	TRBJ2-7	TGTGCCAGCAGCATCTGGTCCGAGCAGTACTTC	CASSIWSEQYF
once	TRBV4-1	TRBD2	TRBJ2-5	TGCGCCAGCAGCCAAGATTCTAGCGGGACGGTTTGGGAGACCCAGTACTTC	CASSQDSSGTVWETQYF
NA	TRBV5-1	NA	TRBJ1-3	TGCGCCAGCAGCTTGGATACAGGGTCAACTGGAAACACCATATATTTT	CASSLDTGSTGNTIYF
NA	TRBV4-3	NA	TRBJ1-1	TGCGCCAGCAGCCAATTCCGGGGACTCACTGAAGCTTTCTTT	CASSQFRGLTEAFF
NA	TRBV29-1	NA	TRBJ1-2	TGCAGCGTTGAACCCCCTGGCAGGTACTATGGCTACACCTTC	CSVEPPGRYYGYTF
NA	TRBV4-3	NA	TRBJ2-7	TGCGCCAGCAGCCAAGGGATCGCCTACGAGCAGTACTTC	CASSQGIAYEQYF
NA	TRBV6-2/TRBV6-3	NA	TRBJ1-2	TGTGCCAGCAGTTACTGGGGGACCGGCTACACCTTC	CASSYWGTGYTF
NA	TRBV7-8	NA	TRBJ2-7	TGTGCCAGCAGCTTTCCCGTTCGGGGCAGGGGGGATAGTAACGAGCAGTACTTC	CASSFPVRGRGDSNEQYF
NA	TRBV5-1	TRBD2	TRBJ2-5	TGCGCCAGCAGCTTGTATAGCGGGAGTGGGGAGACCCAGTACTTC	CASSLYSGSGETQYF
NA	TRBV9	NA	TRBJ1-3	TGTGCCAGCAGCGTAGCAATCCAGGGAAACACCATATATTTT	CASSVAIQGNTIYF
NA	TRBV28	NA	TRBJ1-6	TGTGCCAGCGGGATTCGACAGTTCACTTCACCCCTCCACTTT	CASGIRQFTSPLHF
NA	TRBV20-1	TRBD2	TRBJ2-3	TGCAGTGCTAGTCTCGCGGGGGGCGGGGATACGCAGTATTTT	CSASLAGGGDTQYF
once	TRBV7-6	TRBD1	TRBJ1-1	TGTGCCAGCAGCTTAGCTTCCGGACAGGGGAAAGCTTTCTTT	CASSLASGQGKAFF
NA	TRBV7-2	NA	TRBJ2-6	TGTGCCAGCAGCTTGGGGGGCGCTGGGGCCAACGTCCTGACTTTC	CASSLGGAGANVLTF
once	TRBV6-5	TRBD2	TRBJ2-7	TGTGCCAGCAGCGTAGCGGGGGGCACCTACGAGCAGTACTTC	CASSVAGGTYEQYF
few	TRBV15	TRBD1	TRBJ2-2	TGTGCCACGCAGGCCATCGGGGGACAGGGGAGCGGGGAGCTGTTTTTT	CATQAIGGQGSGELFF
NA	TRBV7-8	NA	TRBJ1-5	TGTGCCAGCAGCTTTACCGGACAGTTTAATCAGCCCCAGCATTTT	CASSFTGQFNQPQHF
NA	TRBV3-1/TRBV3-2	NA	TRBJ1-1	TGTGCCAGCAGCCAGGCGACAGGAGACACTGAAGCTTTCTTT	CASSQATGDTEAFF
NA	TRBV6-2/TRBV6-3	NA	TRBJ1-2	TGTGCCAGCAGTTACGCGGGACTGGTTGGTTATGGCTACACCTTC	CASSYAGLVGYGYTF
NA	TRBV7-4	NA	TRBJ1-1	TGTGCCAGCGGGGGGACTCTGGTGACTGAAGCTTTCTTT	CASGGTLVTEAFF
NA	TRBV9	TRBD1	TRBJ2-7	TGTGCCAGCAGCGGTTCCGGGACAGGGAGCCACGAGCAGTACTTC	CASSGSGTGSHEQYF
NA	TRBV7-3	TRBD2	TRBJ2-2	TGTGCCAGCAGCTCCGGGACTAGCCGAGGCGGGGAGCTGTTTTTT	CASSSGTSRGGELFF
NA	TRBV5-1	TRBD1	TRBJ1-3	TGCGCCAGCAGCCCGGGACAGGCCTCTGGAAACACCATATATTTT	CASSPGQASGNTIYF
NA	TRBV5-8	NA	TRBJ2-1	TGTGCCAGCAGCTTGGGCGGTTCCTACAATGAGCAGTTCTTC	CASSLGGSYNEQFF
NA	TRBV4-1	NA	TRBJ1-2	TGCGCCAGCAGCCCCCCCAGTGATCGGTATGGCTACACCTTC	CASSPPSDRYGYTF
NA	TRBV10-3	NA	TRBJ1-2	TGTGCCATCAATTTCGGAGACTATGGCTACACCTTC	CAINFGDYGYTF
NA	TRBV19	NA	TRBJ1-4	TGTGCCAGCAAGCCCGCCGGTGAAAAACTGTTTTTT	CASKPAGEKLFF
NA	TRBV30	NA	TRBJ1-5	TGTGCCTGGAGTGTCAGCCCCGAAAATCAGCCCCAGCATTTT	CAWSVSPENQPQHF
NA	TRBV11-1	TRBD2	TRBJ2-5	TGTGCCAGCAGCCGGGGACTAGCAGAAGAGACCCAGTACTTC	CASSRGLAEETQYF
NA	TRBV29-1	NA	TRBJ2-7	TGCAGCGTTTGCCCAGAGACTAGCTCCTACGAGCAGTACTTC	CSVCPETSSYEQYF
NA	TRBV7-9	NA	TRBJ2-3	TGTGCCAGCAGCTCCCTTCGCACAGATACGCAGTATTTT	CASSSLRTDTQYF